The clone carrying this T cell receptor (beta chain) was seen at least ten times. The sample is drawn from a study of early T cells in non-severe SARS-CoV-2 infection. On the study more broadly: Unsorted whole-blood RNA was sequenced in bulk, leaving chains unpaired.

TCRdb re-called the 5' RACE reads with MiXCR, one entry per CDR3 protein. This table has about 71,000 distinct CDR3 sequences, roughly an eighth appearing once. The length of the CDR3 is 15 residues. V was shortened by 6 bases and J by 4 bases, with 15 bases between the two germline ends. Germline CDR1 and CDR2: SNHLY and FYNNEI. The origin of this receptor is an adult who was a healthcare worker with PCR-confirmed SARS-CoV-2 infection or an uninfected control (not recorded which). This chain connects TRBV2 to TRBJ2-2; tentatively, D is TRBD1 (6 bases). Sequences were obtained from whole blood. Here the CDR3 reads CASSRAGETTGELFF. CDR3 DNA: TGTGCCAGCAGCCGGGCAGGGGAGACCACCGGGGAGCTGTTTTTT.